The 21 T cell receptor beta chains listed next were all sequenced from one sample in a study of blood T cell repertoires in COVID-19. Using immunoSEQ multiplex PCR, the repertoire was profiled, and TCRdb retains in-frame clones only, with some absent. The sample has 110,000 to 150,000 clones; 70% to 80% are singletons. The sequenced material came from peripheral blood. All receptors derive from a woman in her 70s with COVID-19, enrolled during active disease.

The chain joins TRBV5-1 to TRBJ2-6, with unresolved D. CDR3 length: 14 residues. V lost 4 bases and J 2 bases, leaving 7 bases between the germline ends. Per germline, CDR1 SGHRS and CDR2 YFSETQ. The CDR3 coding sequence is TGCGCCAGCAGCCCAGGTCCTGGGGCCAACGTCCTGACTTTC. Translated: CASSPGPGANVLTF.

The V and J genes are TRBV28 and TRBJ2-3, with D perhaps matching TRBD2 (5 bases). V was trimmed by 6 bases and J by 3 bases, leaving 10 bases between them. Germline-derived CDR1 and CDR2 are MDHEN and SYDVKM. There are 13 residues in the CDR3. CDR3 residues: CASRSSGTDTQYF. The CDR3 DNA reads TGTGCCAGCAGGTCTTCGGGGACAGATACGCAGTATTTT.

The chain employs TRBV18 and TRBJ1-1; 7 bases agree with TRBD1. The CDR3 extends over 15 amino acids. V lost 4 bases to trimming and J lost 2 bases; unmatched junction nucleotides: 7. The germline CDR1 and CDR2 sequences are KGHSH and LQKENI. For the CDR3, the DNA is TGTGCCAGCTCACACGCTAACAGGGGAAACACTGAAGCTTTCTTT. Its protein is CASSHANRGNTEAFF.

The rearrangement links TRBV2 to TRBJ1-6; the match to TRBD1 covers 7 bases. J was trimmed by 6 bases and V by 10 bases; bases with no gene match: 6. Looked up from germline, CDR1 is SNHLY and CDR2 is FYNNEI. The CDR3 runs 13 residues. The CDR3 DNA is TGTGCCACAGGGGGGTTCGGTAATTCACCCCTCCACTTT. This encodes CATGGFGNSPLHF.

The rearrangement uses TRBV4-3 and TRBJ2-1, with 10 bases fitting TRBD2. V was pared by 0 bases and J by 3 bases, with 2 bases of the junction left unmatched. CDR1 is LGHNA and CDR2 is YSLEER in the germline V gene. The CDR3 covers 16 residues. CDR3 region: CASSQEPSGGYNEQFF. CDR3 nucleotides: TGCGCCAGCAGCCAAGAACCTAGCGGGGGCTACAATGAGCAGTTCTTC.

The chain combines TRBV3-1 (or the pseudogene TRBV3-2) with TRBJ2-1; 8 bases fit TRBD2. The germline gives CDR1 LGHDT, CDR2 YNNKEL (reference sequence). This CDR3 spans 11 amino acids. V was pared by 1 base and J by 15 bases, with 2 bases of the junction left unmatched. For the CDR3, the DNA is TGTGCCAGCAGCCAAGCGGGGGGGCTGTTCTTC. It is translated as CASSQAGGLFF.

CDR3 in amino acids: CASSFRSVNEQYF. CDR3 bases: TGTGCCAGCAGCTTCAGGTCAGTGAACGAGCAGTACTTC. The chain has TRBV5-4 and TRBJ2-7; no firm D call. Germline CDR1 SGHNT, CDR2 YYREEE (reference sequence). This CDR3 is 13 amino acids long. Trimming took 2 bases from V and 5 from J, leaving 11 bases between them.

CDR3 amino acids: CASSPHRGNTIYF. CDR3 bases: TGTGCCAGCAGTCCTCACCGGGGAAACACCATATATTTT. The V and J genes are TRBV3-1 (or the pseudogene TRBV3-2) and TRBJ1-3; D is unresolved. Germline V lookup: CDR1 LGHDT, CDR2 YNNKEL (reference sequence). V was clipped by 6 bases and J by 4 bases, with 10 bases between them. This CDR3 has 13 residues.

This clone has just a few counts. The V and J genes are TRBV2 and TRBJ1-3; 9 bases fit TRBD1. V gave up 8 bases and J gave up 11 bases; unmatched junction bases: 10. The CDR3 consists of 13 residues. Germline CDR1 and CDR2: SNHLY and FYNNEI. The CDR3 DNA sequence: TGTGCCAGCGGCAGGGGGACAGGGTCCGCCATATATTTT. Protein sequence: CASGRGTGSAIYF.

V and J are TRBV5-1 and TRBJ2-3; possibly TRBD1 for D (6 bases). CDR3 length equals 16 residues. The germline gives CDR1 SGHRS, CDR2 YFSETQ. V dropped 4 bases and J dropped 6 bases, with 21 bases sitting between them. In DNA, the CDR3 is TGCGCCAGCAGCCTCCCCTGGACAGAAGATAGGGATACGCAGTATTTT. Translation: CASSLPWTEDRDTQYF.

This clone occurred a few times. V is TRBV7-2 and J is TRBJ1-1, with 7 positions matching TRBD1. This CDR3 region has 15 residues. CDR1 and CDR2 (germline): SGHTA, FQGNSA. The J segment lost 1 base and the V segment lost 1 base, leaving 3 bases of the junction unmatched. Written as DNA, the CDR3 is TGTGCCAGCAGCTTAGAGGGACAGTCGAACACTGAAGCTTTCTTT. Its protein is CASSLEGQSNTEAFF.

The DNA for the CDR3 is TGTGCCAGCCGCAGACAGGGATTGAACTATGGCTACACCTTC. Its protein is CASRRQGLNYGYTF. The chain couples TRBV27 to TRBJ1-2; 7 positions agree with TRBD1. CDR1 is MNHEY, CDR2 SMNVEV, per germline (reference sequence). There are 14 residues in the CDR3. Germline trimming cut 8 bases from V and 2 bases from J; bases unmatched to any gene: 8.

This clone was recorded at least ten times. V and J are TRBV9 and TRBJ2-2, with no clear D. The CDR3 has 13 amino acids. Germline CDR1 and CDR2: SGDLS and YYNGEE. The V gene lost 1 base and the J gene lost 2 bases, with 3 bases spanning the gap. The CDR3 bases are TGTGCCAGCAGCGTATCTAACACCGGGGAGCTGTTTTTT. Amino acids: CASSVSNTGELFF. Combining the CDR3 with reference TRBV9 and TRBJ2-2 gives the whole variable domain DSGVTQTPKHLITATGQRVTLRCSPRSGDLSVYWYQQSLDQGLQFLIQYYNGEERAKGNILERFSAQQFPDLHSELNLSSLELGDSALYFCASSVSNTGELFFGEGSRLTVL.

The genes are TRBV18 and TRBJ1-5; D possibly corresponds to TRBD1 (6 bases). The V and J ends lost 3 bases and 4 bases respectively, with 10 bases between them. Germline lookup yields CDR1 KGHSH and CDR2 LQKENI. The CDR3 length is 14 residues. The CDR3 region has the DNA TGTGCCAGCTCACCCTCACAGGGAAATCAGCCCCAGCATTTT. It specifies CASSPSQGNQPQHF.

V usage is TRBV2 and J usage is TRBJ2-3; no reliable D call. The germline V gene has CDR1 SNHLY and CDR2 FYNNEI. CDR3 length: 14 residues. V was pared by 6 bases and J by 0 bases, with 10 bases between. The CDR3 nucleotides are TGTGCCAGCAGCGTTAGTCCTAGCACAGATACGCAGTATTTT. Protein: CASSVSPSTDTQYF.

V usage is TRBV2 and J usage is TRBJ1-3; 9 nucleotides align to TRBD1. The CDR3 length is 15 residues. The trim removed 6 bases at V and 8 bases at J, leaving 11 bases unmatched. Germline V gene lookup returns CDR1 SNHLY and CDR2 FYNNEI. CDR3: CASSTQTGGLDTIYF. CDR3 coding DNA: TGTGCCAGCAGCACTCAAACAGGGGGCCTTGACACCATATATTTT.

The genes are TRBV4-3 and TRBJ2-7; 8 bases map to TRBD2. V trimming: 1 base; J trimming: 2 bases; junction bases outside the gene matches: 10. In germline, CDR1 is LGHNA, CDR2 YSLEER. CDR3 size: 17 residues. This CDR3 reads CASSQALPRTSPYEQYF. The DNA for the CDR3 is TGCGCCAGCAGCCAAGCCCTTCCTAGGACTAGCCCCTACGAGCAGTACTTC.

Written as DNA, the CDR3 is TGTGCCAGCAGCCCAACAGGGGACCACGAGCAGTACTTC. Its protein product is CASSPTGDHEQYF. The V and J genes are TRBV7-9 and TRBJ2-7, with 7 bases identical to TRBD1. In germline, CDR1 is SEHNR, CDR2 FQNEAQ (reference sequence). The V segment lost 5 bases and the J segment 5 bases; nucleotides outside the gene matches: 6. The CDR3 runs 13 residues.

CDR3 in amino acids: CSVSQGVGTGSPLHF. For the CDR3, the DNA is TGCAGCGTTAGTCAGGGTGTCGGTACCGGATCACCCCTCCACTTT. The chain couples TRBV29-1 to TRBJ1-6; maybe TRBD1 (5 bases). Trimming took 5 bases from V and 10 from J, leaving 21 bases between them. Germline assignment: CDR1 SQVTM and CDR2 ANQGSEA. The CDR3 length is 15 residues.

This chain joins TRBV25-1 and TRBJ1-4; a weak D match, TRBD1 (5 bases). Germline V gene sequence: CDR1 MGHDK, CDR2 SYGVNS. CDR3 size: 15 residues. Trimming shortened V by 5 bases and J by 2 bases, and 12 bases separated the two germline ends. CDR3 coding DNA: TGTGCCAGCAGTAGGCCGGGACTTACTAATGAAAAACTGTTTTTT. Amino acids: CASSRPGLTNEKLFF.

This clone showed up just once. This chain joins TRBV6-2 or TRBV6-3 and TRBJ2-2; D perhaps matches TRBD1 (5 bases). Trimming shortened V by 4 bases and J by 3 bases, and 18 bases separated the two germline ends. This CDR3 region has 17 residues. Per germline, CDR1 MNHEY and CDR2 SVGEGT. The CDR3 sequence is CASSSWTFSIDTGELFF. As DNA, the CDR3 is TGTGCCAGCAGTTCATGGACATTCTCAATAGACACCGGGGAGCTGTTTTTT.